This T cell receptor (beta chain) was sequenced during a study of T cell responses to AZD1222 COVID-19 vaccine. Profiled with immunoSEQ multiplex PCR; TCRdb holds only in-frame clones, not every one. Found here are around 110,000 clones, more than 75% of them singletons; the top ten hold roughly 8%. Concerning this clone itself: Its antigen is still unknown.

Study conclusions and caveats: Vaccination with two AZD1222 doses was followed by a rise in Spike-specific TCR breadth and depth. Females outnumbered males among donors, who were mostly white British; clonal diversity was possibly underestimated.

Germline values: CDR1 MDHEN, CDR2 SYDVKM. The CDR3 consists of 16 residues. V shed 6 bases and J shed 3 bases, with 19 bases lying between them. The receptor comes from an adult in good health. The material was peripheral blood, obtained on day 0 of AZD1222 vaccination. The rearrangement joins TRBV28 to TRBJ2-3; D is uncertain. The CDR3 protein is CASSRRKGGVTDTQYF. The CDR3 DNA follows: TGTGCCAGCAGCCGTCGTAAGGGTGGTGTAACAGATACGCAGTATTTT.